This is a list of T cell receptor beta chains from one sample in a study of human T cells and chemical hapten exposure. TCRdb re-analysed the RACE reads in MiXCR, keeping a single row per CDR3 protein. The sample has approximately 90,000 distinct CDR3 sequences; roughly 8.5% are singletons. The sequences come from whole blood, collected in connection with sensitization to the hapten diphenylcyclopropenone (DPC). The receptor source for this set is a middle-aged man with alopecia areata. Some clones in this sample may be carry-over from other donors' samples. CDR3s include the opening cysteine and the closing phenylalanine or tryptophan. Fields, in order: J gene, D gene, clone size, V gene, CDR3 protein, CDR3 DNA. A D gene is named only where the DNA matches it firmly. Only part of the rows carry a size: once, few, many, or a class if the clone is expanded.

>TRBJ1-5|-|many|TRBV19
CASSISVQSNQPQHF
TGTGCCAGTAGTATAAGTGTTCAGAGCAATCAGCCCCAGCATTTT
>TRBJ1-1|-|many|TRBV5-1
CASSLFGEGTEAFF
TGCGCCAGCAGCTTGTTTGGAGAGGGCACTGAAGCTTTCTTT
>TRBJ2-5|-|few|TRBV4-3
CASSQAGGRETQYF
TGCGCCAGCAGCCAAGCTGGGGGCCGGGAGACCCAGTACTTC
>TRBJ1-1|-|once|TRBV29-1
CSVEVYEGVEAFF
TGCAGCGTTGAAGTTTATGAGGGAGTTGAAGCTTTCTTT
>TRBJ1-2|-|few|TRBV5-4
CAAGEGNYGYTF
TGTGCCGCGGGAGAGGGTAACTATGGCTACACCTTC
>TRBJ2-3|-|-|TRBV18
CASSPPGRALDTQYF
TGTGCCAGCTCACCACCGGGTAGAGCTTTGGATACGCAGTATTTT
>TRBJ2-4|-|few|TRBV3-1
CASSPTQNIQYF
TGTGCCAGCAGCCCCACCCAAAACATTCAGTACTTC
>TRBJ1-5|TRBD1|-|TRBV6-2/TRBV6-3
CASSTDRASQNQPQHF
TGTGCCAGCAGCACTGACAGGGCGTCACAAAATCAGCCCCAGCATTTT
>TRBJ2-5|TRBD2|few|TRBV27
CASSPGTSGNQETQYF
TGTGCCAGCAGTCCTGGGACTAGCGGAAACCAAGAGACCCAGTACTTC
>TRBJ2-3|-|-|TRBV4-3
CASSYARASTDTQYF
TGCGCCAGCAGCTATGCAAGGGCTAGCACAGATACGCAGTATTTT
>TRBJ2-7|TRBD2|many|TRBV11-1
CASSRSGTYEQYF
TGTGCCAGCAGCCGTAGCGGGACCTACGAGCAGTACTTC
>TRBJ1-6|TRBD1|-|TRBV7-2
CASSYTGGYSDSPLHF
TGTGCCAGCAGCTATACAGGGGGCTACTCGGATTCACCCCTCCACTTT
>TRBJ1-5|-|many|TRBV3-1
CASSQDNRVNQPQHF
TGTGCCAGCAGCCAAGATAACAGGGTAAATCAGCCCCAGCATTTT
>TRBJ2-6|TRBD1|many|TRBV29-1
CSVEEYRGSGANVLTF
TGCAGCGTTGAAGAATACAGGGGCTCGGGGGCCAACGTCCTGACTTTC
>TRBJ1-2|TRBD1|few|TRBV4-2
CASSQDSKIWDREFYGYTF
TGTGCCAGCAGCCAAGATTCGAAGATTTGGGACAGGGAGTTCTATGGCTACACCTTC
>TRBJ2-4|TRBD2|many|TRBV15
CATSRSSGSEGLAKNIQYF
TGTGCCACCAGCAGGTCTAGCGGGAGCGAGGGGTTAGCCAAAAACATTCAGTACTTC
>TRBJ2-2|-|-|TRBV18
CASSPGNGLFF
TGTGCCAGCTCGCCAGGGAATGGCCTGTTTTTT
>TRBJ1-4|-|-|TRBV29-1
CSVSQAGSNEKLFF
TGCAGCGTTTCCCAGGCGGGGTCTAATGAAAAACTGTTTTTT
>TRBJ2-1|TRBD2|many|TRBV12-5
CASGLSSGGEQFF
TGTGCTAGTGGTTTGTCTAGCGGAGGGGAGCAGTTCTTC
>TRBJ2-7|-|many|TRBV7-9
CASSRDGTYEQYF
TGTGCCAGCAGCAGGGACGGTACCTACGAGCAGTACTTC
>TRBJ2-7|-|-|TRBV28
CASSSGSYGSYEQYF
TGTGCCAGCAGTTCGGGGAGTTACGGGAGCTACGAGCAGTACTTC
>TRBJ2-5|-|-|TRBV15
CATSRVGGRETQYF
TGTGCCACCAGCAGAGTCGGGGGTCGAGAGACCCAGTACTTC
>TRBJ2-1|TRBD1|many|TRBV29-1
CSVRQGGDNEQFF
TGCAGCGTTAGACAGGGGGGAGACAATGAGCAGTTCTTC